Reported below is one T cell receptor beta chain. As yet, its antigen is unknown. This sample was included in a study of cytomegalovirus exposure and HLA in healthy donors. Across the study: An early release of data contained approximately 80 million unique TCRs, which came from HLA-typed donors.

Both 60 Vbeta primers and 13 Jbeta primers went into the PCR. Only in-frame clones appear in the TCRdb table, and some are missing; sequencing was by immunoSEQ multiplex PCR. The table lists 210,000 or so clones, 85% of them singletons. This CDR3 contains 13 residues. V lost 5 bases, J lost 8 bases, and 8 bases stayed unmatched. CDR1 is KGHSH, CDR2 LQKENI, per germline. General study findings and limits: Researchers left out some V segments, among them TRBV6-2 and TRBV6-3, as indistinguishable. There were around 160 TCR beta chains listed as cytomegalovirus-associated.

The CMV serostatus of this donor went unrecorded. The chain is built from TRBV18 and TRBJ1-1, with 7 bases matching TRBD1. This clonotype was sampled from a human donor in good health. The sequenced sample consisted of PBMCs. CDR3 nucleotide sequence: TGTGCCAGCTCAAACATAGGGGGCACGGAAGCTTTCTTT. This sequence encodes CASSNIGGTEAFF. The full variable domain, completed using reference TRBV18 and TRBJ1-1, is NAGVMQNPRHLVRRRGQEARLRCSPMKGHSHVYWYRQLPEEGLKFMVYLQKENIIDESGMPKERFSAEFPKEGPSILRIQQVVRGDSAAYFCASSNIGGTEAFFGQGTRLTVV.